The entry that follows covers one T cell receptor beta chain sequence. CDR1 is MNHEY, CDR2 SVGAGI, per germline. V was cut by 6 bases and J by 1 base, with 13 bases left in between. The CDR3 runs to 15 residues. The data are from a study of T cell changes during pregnancy in multiple sclerosis. Data came from immunoSEQ multiplex PCR; TCRdb stores just in-frame clones and leaves some out. The sample carries 100,000 to 130,000 clones, 80% to 95% recorded once. The material sequenced was peripheral blood, taken in the third trimester of pregnancy. The sequence came from a female donor in good health, enrolled as a control in a pregnancy study. The J gene is TRBJ1-3, the V gene TRBV6-5, with D perhaps TRBD1 (6 bases). DNA for the CDR3: TGTGCCAGCAGACTCCACAGGGAGTCTGGAAACACCATATATTTT. This encodes CASRLHRESGNTIYF.